A selection of T cell receptor beta chains follows, all from one sample in a study of breast tumors, draining lymph nodes, adjacent tissues. Via MiXCR, TCRdb re-called the multiplex PCR reads, giving one row per CDR3 protein. Seen here are approximately 90,000 distinct CDR3 sequences, approximately 30% observed once, and the top ten hold 8.1%. Sample: axillary lymph node tissue. The receptors derive from a female donor with breast cancer. Some clones in this sample may be carry-over from other donors' samples. Both conserved end residues are part of each CDR3. D genes are given only for firm matches. Clone sizes are given selectively: once, few, many, or a class where the clone is expanded.

v_call	d_call	j_call	clone_size	cdr3_nt	cdr3_aa
TRBV2	NA	TRBJ2-7	many	TGTGCCAGCAGTGAATTCTCACAGGGAGGTTTCTACGAGCAGTACTTC	CASSEFSQGGFYEQYF
TRBV5-1	NA	TRBJ2-7	many	TGCGCCAGCAGCACGACCCTTATTGAGGAGCAGTACTTC	CASSTTLIEEQYF
TRBV5-1	TRBD2	TRBJ2-3	many	TGCGCCAGCAGCTTGGCGGCTAGCGGGGGCACAGATACGCAGTATTTT	CASSLAASGGTDTQYF
TRBV28	NA	TRBJ2-7	NA	TGTGCCAGCAGTCCCGGGGCTTCCTACGAGCAGTACTTC	CASSPGASYEQYF
TRBV20-1	TRBD1	TRBJ1-2	many	TGCAGTGCTAGATGGGACAGAGAAGGCTACACCTTC	CSARWDREGYTF
TRBV7-3	NA	TRBJ1-3	many	TGTGCCAGCAGCTTAATAGCAGGGGTCGGAAACACCATATATTTT	CASSLIAGVGNTIYF
TRBV4-1	TRBD2	TRBJ2-5	many	TGCGCCAGCAGCCAAGAGACTAGCGGGAGAGGGAGGGGAGAGACCCGGTACTTC	CASSQETSGRGRGETRYF
TRBV27	NA	TRBJ2-7	many	TGTGCCAGCAGTTTGCGGGGCTCCTACGAGCAGTACTTC	CASSLRGSYEQYF
TRBV12-3/TRBV12-4	NA	TRBJ1-4	many	TGTGCCAGCGGACGAACGGTGGGGGATGAAAAACTGTTTTTT	CASGRTVGDEKLFF
TRBV9	NA	TRBJ2-2	many	TGTGCCAGCAGCCCGCGGACGTTAACCGGGGAGCTGTTTTTT	CASSPRTLTGELFF
TRBV7-9	NA	TRBJ2-4	many	TGTGCCAGCAGCTCGGACAGCCCCCTAGCCAAAAACATTCAGTACTTC	CASSSDSPLAKNIQYF
TRBV20-1	TRBD1	TRBJ2-6	many	TGCAGTGCTAAGACCCGGGACAGGGTGCGCTCTGGGGCCAACGTCCTGACTTTC	CSAKTRDRVRSGANVLTF
TRBV20-1	TRBD2	TRBJ2-7	many	TGCAGTGCTAGAGGTATAGCGGGAGGGTCCTACGAGCAGTACTTC	CSARGIAGGSYEQYF
TRBV29-1	NA	TRBJ2-3	many	TGCAGCGTTGCCTTCTCGGCTAGTGTATCGTACGATACGCAGTATTTT	CSVAFSASVSYDTQYF
TRBV20-1	TRBD1	TRBJ1-2	NA	TGCAGTGCTAGGTCGGGACAGGGTGGCTATGGCTACACCTTC	CSARSGQGGYGYTF
TRBV28	TRBD1	TRBJ2-1	many	TGTGCCAGCAGTTTCGGGACAGCCAGGGATGAGCAGTTCTTC	CASSFGTARDEQFF
TRBV7-9	NA	TRBJ1-4	many	TGTGCCAGCAGCTTAGTCCGGACGTCTGCAGCTACTAATGAAAAACTGTTTTTT	CASSLVRTSAATNEKLFF
TRBV12-3/TRBV12-4	NA	TRBJ2-6	once	TGTGCCAGCAGTGAGGCCTTTGACTTC	CASSEAFDF
TRBV20-1	TRBD1	TRBJ1-2	NA	TGCAGTGCTTATATTAGGGGGCGTGACTATGGCTACACCTTC	CSAYIRGRDYGYTF
TRBV6-1	TRBD2	TRBJ2-7	few	TGTGCCAGCAGGCCGACTAGCGGGAGGGCCAGTTCTTACGAGCAGTACTTC	CASRPTSGRASSYEQYF
TRBV27	NA	TRBJ2-7	many	TGTGCCAGCACTCCAGCGGGACACAGCTACGAGCAGTACTTC	CASTPAGHSYEQYF
TRBV6-5	NA	TRBJ2-5	many	TGTGCCAGCAGTTACTCGGTCGGGACGGCTAAAGAGACCCAGTACTTC	CASSYSVGTAKETQYF
TRBV27	NA	TRBJ2-7	many	TGTGCCAGCAGTTTACGGGGCCTTGAGCACGAGCAGTACTTC	CASSLRGLEHEQYF
TRBV4-1	NA	TRBJ1-2	many	TGCGCCAGCAGCCAAGATGTCGGCAGGGTAGGTGGCTACACCTTC	CASSQDVGRVGGYTF
TRBV11-3	TRBD2	TRBJ2-7	NA	TGTGCCAGCAGCCCAGGGACTAGCGCACTCCACGAGCAGTACTTC	CASSPGTSALHEQYF
TRBV4-2	TRBD1	TRBJ2-1	many	TGTGCCAGCAGCCAAGATGGGACAGGGGGCGAAAATGAGCAGTTCTTC	CASSQDGTGGENEQFF